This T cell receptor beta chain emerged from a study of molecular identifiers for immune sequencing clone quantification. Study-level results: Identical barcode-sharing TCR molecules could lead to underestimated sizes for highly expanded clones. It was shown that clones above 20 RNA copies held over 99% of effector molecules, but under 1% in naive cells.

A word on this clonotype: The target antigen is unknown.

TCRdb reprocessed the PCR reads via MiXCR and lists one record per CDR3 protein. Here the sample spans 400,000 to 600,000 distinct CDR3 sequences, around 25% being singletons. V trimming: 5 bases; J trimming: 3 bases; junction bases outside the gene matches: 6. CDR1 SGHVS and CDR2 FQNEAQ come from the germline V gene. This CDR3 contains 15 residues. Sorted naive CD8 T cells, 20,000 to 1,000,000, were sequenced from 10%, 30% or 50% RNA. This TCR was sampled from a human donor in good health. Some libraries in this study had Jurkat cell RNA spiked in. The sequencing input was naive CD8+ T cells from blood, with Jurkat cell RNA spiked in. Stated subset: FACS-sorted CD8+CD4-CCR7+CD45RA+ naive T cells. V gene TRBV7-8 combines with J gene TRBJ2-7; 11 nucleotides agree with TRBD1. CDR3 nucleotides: TGTGCCAGCAGCGCCACCGGGACAGGGGGCTACGAGCAGTACTTC. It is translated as CASSATGTGGYEQYF.